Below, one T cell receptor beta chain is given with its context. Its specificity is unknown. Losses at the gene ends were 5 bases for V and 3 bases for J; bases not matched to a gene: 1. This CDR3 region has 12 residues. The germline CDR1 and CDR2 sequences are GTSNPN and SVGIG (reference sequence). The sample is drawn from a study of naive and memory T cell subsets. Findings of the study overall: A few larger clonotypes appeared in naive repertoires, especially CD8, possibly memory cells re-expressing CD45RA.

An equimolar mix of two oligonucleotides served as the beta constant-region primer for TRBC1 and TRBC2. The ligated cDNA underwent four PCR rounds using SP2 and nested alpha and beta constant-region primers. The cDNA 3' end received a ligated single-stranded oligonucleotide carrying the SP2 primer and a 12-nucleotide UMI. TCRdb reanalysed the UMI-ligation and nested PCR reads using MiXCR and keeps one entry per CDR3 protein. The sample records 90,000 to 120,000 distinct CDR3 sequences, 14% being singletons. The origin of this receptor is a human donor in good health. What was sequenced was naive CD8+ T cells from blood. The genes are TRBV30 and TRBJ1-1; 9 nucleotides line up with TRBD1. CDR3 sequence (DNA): TGTGCCTGGGACAGGGGGGACACTGAAGCTTTCTTT. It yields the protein CAWDRGDTEAFF.